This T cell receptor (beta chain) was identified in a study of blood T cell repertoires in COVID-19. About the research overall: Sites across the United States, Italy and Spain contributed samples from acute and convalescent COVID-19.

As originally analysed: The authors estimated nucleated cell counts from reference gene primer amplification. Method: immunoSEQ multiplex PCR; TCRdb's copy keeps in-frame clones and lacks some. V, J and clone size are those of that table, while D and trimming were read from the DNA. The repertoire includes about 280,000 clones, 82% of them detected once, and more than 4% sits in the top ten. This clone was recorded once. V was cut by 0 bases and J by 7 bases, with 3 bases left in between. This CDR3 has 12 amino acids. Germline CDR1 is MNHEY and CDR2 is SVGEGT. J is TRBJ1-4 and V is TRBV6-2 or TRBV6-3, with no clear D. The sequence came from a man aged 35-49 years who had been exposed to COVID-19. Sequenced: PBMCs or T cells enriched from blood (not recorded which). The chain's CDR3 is CASSYSAEKLFF. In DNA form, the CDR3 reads TGTGCCAGCAGTTACTCGGCTGAAAAACTGTTTTTT.